Below, 7 T cell receptor beta chains from the same sample are listed, as sequenced in a study of early T cells in non-severe SARS-CoV-2 infection. TCRdb reprocessed the 5' RACE reads with MiXCR, giving one entry per CDR3 protein. The table lists roughly 83,000 distinct CDR3 sequences, less than 15% of them singletons, with 3.5% to 5% in the top ten. The starting material was whole blood, obtained at baseline. These TCRs come from an adult who was a healthcare worker with PCR-confirmed SARS-CoV-2 infection or an uninfected control (not recorded which).

There are many counts of this clonotype. The chain uses TRBV13 and TRBJ2-1, with 10 bases matching TRBD2. This CDR3 has 16 residues. With 1 base clipped from V and 3 bases from J, the junction kept 3 bases outside the gene matches. Germline CDR1 reads PRHDT; CDR2 reads FYEKMQ (reference sequence). The CDR3 is CASSLDASGSYNEQFF. CDR3 coding DNA: TGTGCCAGCAGCTTAGACGCTAGCGGGAGCTACAATGAGCAGTTCTTC.

This clonotype came up a few times. V and J are TRBV18 and TRBJ2-2; TRBD2 matches 11 bases. There are 19 residues in the CDR3. Trimming cost V 3 bases and J 0 bases; bases outside gene matches: 9. Germline V gives CDR1 KGHSH, CDR2 LQKENI. This chain's CDR3 is CASSPTQLAGGTNTGELFF. The CDR3 DNA is TGTGCCAGCTCACCTACGCAGCTAGCGGGAGGAACGAACACCGGGGAGCTGTTTTTT.

This clonotype was observed a handful of times. One junction end does not reproduce the germline sequence, and a read error may be involved. The chain couples TRBV5-1 to TRBJ2-7; 10 bases align to TRBD2. CDR1 SGHRS and CDR2 YFSETQ come from the germline V gene. The CDR3 totals 15 residues. Written as DNA, the CDR3 is TGCGCCAGCAGTTTGGCAGCGGGAGGGTCTTGGGAGCAGTACTTC. It codes for CASSLAAGGSWEQYF.

V gene TRBV7-3 combines with J gene TRBJ2-3; the D gene could be TRBD1 or TRBD2 (5 bases each). Deletions cut 4 bases from V and 2 bases from J, with 10 bases between. The CDR3 length is 14 residues. Germline V gene sequence: CDR1 SGHTA, CDR2 FQGTGA. The CDR3 reads CASSSGPHTDTQYF. CDR3 nucleotides: TGTGCCAGCAGCTCGGGACCTCACACAGATACGCAGTATTTT.

This sequence joins TRBV9 and TRBJ2-5; maybe TRBD2 (5 bases). Germline V CDR1 and CDR2: SGDLS, YYNGEE. This CDR3 comprises 15 residues. V lost 4 bases to trimming and J lost 2 bases, with 15 bases between them. CDR3 DNA sequence: TGTGCCAGCAGCCCCGCCGGACGGGGACAAGAGACCCAGTACTTC. It yields the protein CASSPAGRGQETQYF.

The chain links TRBV7-9 to TRBJ1-1; weak D call: TRBD1 (5 bases). The CDR3 contains 16 residues. Germline values: CDR1 SEHNR, CDR2 FQNEAQ (reference sequence). V was shortened by 5 bases and J by 2 bases, with 18 bases between the two germline ends. In nucleotides, the CDR3 is TGTGCCAGCAGCCAGAACGCGGGACCCCGCAACACTGAAGCTTTCTTT. Residues: CASSQNAGPRNTEAFF.

This clonotype was observed many times. The chain carries TRBV28 and TRBJ2-3; D unresolved. The CDR3 extends over 12 amino acids. CDR1 and CDR2 (germline): MDHEN, SYDVKM. Trimming stripped 6 bases from V and 7 bases from J, with 11 bases between. CDR3 bases: TGTGCCAGCAGCACAAACGATAATACGCAGTATTTT. It translates to CASSTNDNTQYF.